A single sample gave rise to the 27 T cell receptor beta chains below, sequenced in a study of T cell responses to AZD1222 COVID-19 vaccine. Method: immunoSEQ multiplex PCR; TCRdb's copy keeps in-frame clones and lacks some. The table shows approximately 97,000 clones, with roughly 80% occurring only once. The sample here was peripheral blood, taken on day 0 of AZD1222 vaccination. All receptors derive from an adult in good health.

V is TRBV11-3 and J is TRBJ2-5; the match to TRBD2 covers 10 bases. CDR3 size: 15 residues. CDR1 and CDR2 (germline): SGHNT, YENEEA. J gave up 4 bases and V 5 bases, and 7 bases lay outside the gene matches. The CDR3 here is CASSPRTSGSETQYF. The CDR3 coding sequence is TGTGCCAGCAGCCCCCGGACTAGCGGATCAGAGACCCAGTACTTC.

The CDR3 loop reads CASSRPAENYGYTF. Written as DNA, the CDR3 is TGTGCCAGCAGTAGACCGGCCGAGAACTATGGCTACACCTTC. V is TRBV6-2 or TRBV6-3 and J is TRBJ1-2; D not resolved. Trimming shortened V by 5 bases and J by 2 bases, and 12 bases separated the two germline ends. In germline, CDR1 is MNHEY, CDR2 SVGEGT. This CDR3 has 14 residues.

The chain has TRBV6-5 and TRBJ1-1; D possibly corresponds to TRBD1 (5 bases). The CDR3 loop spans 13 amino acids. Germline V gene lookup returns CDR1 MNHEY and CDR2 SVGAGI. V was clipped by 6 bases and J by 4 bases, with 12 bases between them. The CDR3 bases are TGTGCCAGCAGCAAGGGACCGAGCACTGAAGCTTTCTTT. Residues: CASSKGPSTEAFF.

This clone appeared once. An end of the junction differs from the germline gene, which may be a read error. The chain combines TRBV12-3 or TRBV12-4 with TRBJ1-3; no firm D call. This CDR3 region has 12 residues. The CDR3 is CASKALGDTIYF. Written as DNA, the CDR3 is TGTGCCAGCAAGGCCCTTGGAGACACCATATATTTT.

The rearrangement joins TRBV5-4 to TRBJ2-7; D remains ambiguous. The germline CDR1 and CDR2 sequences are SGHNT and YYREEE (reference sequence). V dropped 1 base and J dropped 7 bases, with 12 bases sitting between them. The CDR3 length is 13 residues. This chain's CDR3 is CASSLSTDFEQYF. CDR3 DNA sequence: TGTGCCAGCAGCTTGAGTACAGACTTTGAGCAGTACTTC.

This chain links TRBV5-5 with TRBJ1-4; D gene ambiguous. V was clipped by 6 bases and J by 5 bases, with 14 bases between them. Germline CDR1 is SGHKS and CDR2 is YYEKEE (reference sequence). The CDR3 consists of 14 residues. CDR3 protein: CASTTRWGNEKLFF. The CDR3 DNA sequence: TGTGCCAGCACCACCCGGTGGGGAAATGAAAAACTGTTTTTT.

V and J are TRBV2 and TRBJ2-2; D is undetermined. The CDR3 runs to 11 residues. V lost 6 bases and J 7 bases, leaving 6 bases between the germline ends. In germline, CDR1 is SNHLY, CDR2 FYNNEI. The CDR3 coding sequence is TGTGCCAGCAGAGGCGACGGGGAGCTGTTTTTT. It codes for CASRGDGELFF.

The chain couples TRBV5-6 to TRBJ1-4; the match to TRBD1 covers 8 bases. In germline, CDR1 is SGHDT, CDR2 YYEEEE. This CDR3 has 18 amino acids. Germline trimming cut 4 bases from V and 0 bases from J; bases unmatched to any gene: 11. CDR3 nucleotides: TGTGCCAGCAGCCCCGGGGCAGGGACAGGAGCAACTAATGAAAAACTGTTTTTT. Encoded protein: CASSPGAGTGATNEKLFF.

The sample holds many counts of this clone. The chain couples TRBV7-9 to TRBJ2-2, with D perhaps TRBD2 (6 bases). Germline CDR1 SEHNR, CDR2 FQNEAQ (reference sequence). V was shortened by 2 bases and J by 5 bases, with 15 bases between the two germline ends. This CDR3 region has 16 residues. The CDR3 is CASSLIRGYNTGELFF. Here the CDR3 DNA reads TGTGCCAGCAGCTTAATTCGGGGGTACAATACCGGGGAGCTGTTTTTT.

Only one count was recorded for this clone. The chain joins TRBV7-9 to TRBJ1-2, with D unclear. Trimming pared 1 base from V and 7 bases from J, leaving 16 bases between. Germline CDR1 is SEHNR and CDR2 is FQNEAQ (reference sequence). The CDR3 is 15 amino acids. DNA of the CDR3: TGTGCCAGCAGCTTAGAACAAGCAGGATCTGGTGGCTACACCTTC. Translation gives CASSLEQAGSGGYTF.

This CDR3 reads CASSLSGVIYNEQFF. CDR3 nucleotides: TGTGCCAGCAGCTTATCGGGCGTGATTTACAATGAGCAGTTCTTC. This chain connects TRBV7-9 to TRBJ2-1; D is unresolved. CDR3 size: 15 residues. Germline CDR1 is SEHNR and CDR2 is FQNEAQ (reference sequence). V shed 2 bases and J shed 4 bases, with 12 bases lying between them.

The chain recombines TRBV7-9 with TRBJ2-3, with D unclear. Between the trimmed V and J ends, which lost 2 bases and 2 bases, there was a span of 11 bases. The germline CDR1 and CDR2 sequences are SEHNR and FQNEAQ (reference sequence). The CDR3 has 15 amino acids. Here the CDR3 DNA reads TGTGCCAGCAGCTTATCGAGTGGCCTCACAGATACGCAGTATTTT. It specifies CASSLSSGLTDTQYF.

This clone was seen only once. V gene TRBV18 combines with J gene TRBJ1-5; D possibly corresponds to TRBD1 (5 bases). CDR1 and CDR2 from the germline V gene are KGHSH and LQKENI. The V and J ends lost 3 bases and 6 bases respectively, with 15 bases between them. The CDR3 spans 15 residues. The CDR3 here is CASSPGGGGSQPQHF. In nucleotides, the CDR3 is TGTGCCAGCTCACCTGGCGGTGGGGGATCTCAGCCCCAGCATTTT.

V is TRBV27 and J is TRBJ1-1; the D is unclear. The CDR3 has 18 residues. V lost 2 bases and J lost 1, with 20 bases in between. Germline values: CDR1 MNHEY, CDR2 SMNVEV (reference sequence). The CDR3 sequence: CASSLDPLDHTANTEAFF. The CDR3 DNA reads TGTGCCAGCAGTTTAGATCCCCTTGACCACACAGCGAACACTGAAGCTTTCTTT.

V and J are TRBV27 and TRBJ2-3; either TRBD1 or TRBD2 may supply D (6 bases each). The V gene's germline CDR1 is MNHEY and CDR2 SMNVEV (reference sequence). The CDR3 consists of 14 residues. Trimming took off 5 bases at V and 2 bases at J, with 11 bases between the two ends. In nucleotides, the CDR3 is TGTGCCAGCAGTCCACAGGGACTCACAGATACGCAGTATTTT. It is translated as CASSPQGLTDTQYF.

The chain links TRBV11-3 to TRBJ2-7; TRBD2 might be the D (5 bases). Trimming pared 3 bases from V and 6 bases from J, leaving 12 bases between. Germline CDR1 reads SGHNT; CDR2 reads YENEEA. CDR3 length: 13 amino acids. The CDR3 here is CASSLRTSFEQYF. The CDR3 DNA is TGTGCCAGCAGCTTGAGAACTAGTTTCGAGCAGTACTTC.

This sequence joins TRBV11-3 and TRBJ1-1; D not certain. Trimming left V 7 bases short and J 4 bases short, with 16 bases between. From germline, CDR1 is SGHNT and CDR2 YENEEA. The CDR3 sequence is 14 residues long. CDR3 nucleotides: TGTGCCAGCACCCGACCCAGCGCCCCCACTGAAGCTTTCTTT. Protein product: CASTRPSAPTEAFF.

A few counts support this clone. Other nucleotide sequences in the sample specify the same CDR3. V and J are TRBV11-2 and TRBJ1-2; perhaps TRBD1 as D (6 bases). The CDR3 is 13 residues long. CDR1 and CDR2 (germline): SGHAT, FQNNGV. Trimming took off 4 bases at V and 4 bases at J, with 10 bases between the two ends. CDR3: CASSSTGPYGYTF. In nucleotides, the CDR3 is TGTGCCAGCAGCTCGACAGGACCCTATGGCTACACCTTC.

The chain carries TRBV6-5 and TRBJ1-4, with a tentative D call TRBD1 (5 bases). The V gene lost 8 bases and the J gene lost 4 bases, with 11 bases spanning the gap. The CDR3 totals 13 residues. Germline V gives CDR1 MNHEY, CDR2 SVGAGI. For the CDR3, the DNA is TGTGCCAGCCGACAGCTAGTTAATGAAAAACTGTTTTTT. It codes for CASRQLVNEKLFF.

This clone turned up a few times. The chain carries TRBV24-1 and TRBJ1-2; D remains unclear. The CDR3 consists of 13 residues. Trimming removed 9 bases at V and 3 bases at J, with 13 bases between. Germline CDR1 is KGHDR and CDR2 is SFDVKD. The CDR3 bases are TGTGCCACCCGGGGAGCTTCCGACTATGGCTACACCTTC. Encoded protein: CATRGASDYGYTF.

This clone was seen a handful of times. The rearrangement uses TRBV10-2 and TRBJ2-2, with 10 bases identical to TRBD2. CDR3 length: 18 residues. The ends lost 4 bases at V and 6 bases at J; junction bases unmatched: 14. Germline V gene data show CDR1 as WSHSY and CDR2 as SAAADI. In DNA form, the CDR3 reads TGCGCCAGCAGTGCCTATAGCGGGGGGTATCTACGCTCCGGGGAGCTGTTTTTT. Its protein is CASSAYSGGYLRSGELFF.

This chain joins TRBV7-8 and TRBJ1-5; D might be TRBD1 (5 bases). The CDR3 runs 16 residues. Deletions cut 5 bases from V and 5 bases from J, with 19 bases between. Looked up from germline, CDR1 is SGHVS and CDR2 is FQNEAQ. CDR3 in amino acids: CASSRRGVLEDQPQHF. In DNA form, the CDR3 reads TGTGCCAGCAGCCGCCGAGGGGTCTTGGAGGATCAGCCCCAGCATTTT.

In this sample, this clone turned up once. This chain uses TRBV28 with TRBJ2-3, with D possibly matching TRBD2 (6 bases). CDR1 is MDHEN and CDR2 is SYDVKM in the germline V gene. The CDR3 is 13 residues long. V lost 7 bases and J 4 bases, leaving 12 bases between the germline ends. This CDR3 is CASTEPGADTQYF. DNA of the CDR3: TGTGCCAGCACCGAGCCGGGGGCAGATACGCAGTATTTT.

DNA of the CDR3: TGTGCCAGCAGCCCTAGCGGGAGTTCGGTCACCGGGGAGCTGTTTTTT. It translates to CASSPSGSSVTGELFF. This chain joins TRBV9 and TRBJ2-2; 10 positions match TRBD2. The V segment lost 4 bases and the J segment 4 bases; nucleotides outside the gene matches: 7. Germline CDR1 reads SGDLS; CDR2 reads YYNGEE. CDR3 size: 16 residues.

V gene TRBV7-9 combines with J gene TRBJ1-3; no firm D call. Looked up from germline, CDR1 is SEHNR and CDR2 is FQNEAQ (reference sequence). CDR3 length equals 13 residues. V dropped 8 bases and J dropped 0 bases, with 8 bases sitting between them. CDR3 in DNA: TGTGCCAGCCGCGACAACTCTGGAAACACCATATATTTT. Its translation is CASRDNSGNTIYF. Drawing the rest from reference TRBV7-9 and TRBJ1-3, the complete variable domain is DTGVSQNPRHKITKRGQNVTFRCDPISEHNRLYWYRQTLGQGPEFLTYFQNEAQLEKSRLLSDRFSAERPKGSFSTLEIQRTEQGDSAMYLCASRDNSGNTIYFGEGSWLTVV.

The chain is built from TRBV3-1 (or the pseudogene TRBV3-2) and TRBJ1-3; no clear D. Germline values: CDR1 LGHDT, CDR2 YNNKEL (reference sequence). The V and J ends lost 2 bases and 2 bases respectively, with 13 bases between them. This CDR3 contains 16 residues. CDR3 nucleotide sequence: TGTGCCAGCAGCCAAAATCAAGGTCTAACTGGAAACACCATATATTTT. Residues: CASSQNQGLTGNTIYF.

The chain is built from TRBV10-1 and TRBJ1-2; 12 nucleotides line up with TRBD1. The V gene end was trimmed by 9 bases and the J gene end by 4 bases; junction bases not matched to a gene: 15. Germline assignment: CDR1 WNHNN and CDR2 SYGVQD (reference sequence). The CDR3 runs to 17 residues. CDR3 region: CARESQRDRGQGYGYTF. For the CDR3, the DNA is TGCGCCAGGGAGAGCCAACGGGACAGGGGGCAAGGCTATGGCTACACCTTC.